One T cell receptor (beta chain) is described in this entry. CDR3 size: 17 residues. Trimming pared 1 base from V and 2 bases from J, leaving 21 bases between. Germline assignment: CDR1 SQVTM and CDR2 ANQGSEA. This sample is part of a study of blood T cell repertoires in COVID-19. Study overall: COVID-19 samples from acute and convalescent phases originated in the United States, Italy and Spain. PBMCs, B-cell-depleted T cells, or T cells were the source of the cDNA or gDNA that made up the material.

Source study methods: Counts of nucleated cells, estimated from reference gene primer amplification, were obtained. Assay used: immunoSEQ multiplex PCR; TCRdb lists only in-frame clones, some missing. V, J and clone size are taken as reported in that table, and D and trimming were inferred from the DNA itself. Of 200,000 or so clones listed, 82% were seen once; the top ten hold roughly 6.9%. This sequence originates from a human donor with acute or convalescent COVID-19. The donor label of this sample is uncertain. The V and J genes are TRBV29-1 and TRBJ2-7; the D gene is possibly TRBD1 (7 bases). Sequenced: peripheral blood. The CDR3 DNA reads as TGCAGCGTTGAAGGGGTGGCAGGGGGGATGAAGGCCTACGAGCAGTACTTC. Its translation is CSVEGVAGGMKAYEQYF.